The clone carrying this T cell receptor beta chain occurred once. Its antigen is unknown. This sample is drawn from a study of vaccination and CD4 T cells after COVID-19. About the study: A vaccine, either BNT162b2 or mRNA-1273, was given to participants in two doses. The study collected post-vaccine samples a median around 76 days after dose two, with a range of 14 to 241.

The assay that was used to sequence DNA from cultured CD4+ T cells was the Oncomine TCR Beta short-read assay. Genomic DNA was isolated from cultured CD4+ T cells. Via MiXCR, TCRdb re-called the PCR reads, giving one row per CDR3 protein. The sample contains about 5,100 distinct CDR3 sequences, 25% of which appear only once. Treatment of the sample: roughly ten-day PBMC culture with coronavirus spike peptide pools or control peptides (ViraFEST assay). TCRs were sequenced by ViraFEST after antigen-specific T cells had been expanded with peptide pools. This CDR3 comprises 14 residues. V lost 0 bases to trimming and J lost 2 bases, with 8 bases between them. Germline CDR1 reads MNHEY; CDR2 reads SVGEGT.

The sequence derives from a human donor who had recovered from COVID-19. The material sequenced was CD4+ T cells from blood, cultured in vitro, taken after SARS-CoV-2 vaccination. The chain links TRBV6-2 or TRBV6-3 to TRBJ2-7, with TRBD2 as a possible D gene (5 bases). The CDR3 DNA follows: TGTGCCAGCAGTTACTCCCCGGAGGCCTACGAGCAGTACTTC. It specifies CASSYSPEAYEQYF.